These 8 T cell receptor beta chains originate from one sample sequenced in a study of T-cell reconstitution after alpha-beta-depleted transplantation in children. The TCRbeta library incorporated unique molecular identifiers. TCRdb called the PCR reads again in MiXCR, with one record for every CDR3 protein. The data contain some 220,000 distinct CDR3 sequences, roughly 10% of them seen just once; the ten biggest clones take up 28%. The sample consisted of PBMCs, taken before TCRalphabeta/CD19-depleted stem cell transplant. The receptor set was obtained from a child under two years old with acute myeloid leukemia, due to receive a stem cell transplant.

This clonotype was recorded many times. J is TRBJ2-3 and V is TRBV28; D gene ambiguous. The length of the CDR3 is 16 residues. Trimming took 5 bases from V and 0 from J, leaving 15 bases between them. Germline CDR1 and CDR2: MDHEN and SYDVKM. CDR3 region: CASSPSWPTSTDTQYF. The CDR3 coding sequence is TGTGCCAGCAGTCCCTCATGGCCCACTAGCACAGATACGCAGTATTTT. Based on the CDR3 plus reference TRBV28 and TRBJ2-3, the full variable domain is DVKVTQSSRYLVKRTGEKVFLECVQDMDHENMFWYRQDPGLGLRLIYFSYDVKMKEKGDIPEGYSVSREKKERFSLILESASTNQTSMYLCASSPSWPTSTDTQYFGPGTRLTVL.

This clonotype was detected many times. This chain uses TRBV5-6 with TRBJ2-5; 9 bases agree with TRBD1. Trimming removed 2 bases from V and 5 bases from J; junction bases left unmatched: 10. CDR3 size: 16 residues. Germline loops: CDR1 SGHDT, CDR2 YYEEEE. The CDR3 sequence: CASSFIRTGERETQYF. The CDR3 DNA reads TGTGCCAGCAGCTTTATAAGGACAGGGGAGAGGGAGACCCAGTACTTC.

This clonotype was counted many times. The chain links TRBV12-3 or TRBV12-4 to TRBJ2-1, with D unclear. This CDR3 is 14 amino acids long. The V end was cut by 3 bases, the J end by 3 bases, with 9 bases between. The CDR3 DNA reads TGTGCCAGCAGTTTTCGCAGAAACTACAATGAGCAGTTCTTC. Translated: CASSFRRNYNEQFF.

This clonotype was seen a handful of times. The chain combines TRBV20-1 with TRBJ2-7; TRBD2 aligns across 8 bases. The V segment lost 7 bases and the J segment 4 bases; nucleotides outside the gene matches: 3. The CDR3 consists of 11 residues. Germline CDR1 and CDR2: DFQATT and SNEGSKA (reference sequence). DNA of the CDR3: TGCAGTGTTGGGACTAGTTACGAGCAGTACTTC. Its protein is CSVGTSYEQYF.

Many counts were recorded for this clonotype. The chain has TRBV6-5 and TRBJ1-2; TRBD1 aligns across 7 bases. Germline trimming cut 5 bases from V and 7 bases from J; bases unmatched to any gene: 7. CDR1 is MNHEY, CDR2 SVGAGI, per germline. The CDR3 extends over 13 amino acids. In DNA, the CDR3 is TGTGCCAGCAGTAACAGGGGCTTTGGTGGCTACACCTTC. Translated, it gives CASSNRGFGGYTF.

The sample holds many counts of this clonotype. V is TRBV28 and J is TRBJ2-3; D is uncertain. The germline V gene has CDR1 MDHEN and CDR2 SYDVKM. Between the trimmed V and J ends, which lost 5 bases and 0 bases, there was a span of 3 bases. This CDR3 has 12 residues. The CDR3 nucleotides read TGTGCCAGCAGTGTTAGCACAGATACGCAGTATTTT. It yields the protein CASSVSTDTQYF.

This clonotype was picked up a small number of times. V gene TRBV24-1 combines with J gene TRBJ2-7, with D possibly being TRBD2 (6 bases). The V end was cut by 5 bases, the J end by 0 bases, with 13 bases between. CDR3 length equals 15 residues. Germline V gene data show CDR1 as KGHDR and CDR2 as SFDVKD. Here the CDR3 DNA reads TGTGCCACCAGTGTGGGGGGAGAGAGCTCCTACGAGCAGTACTTC. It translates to CATSVGGESSYEQYF.

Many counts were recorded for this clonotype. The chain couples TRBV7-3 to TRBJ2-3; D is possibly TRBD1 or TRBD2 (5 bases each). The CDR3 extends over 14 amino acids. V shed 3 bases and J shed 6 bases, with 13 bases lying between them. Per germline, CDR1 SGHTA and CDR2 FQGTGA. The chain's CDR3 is CASSFRGESDTQYF. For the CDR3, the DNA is TGTGCCAGCAGCTTTAGGGGAGAATCTGATACGCAGTATTTT.